This T cell receptor beta chain was captured in a study of T cell therapy after organ transplantation. The time point was: 20-29 weeks after completion of therapy. V was pared by 10 bases and J by 5 bases, with 30 bases between. Germline values: CDR1 ENHRY, CDR2 SYGVKD. The CDR3 has 18 amino acids. Concerning this clone itself: The antigen remains unidentified.

The table came from immunoSEQ multiplex PCR; TCRdb's copy has only in-frame clones and leaves some out. The table has tens of thousands of clones, roughly 89% seen once; the top ten hold 30% to 45%. The source of this sequence is a human patient who had received a solid organ transplant and had CMV disease. Some T cells may have come from the graft donor. V usage is TRBV10-3 and J usage is TRBJ2-1, with a possible D match to TRBD2 (5 bases). Specimen: CD8+ T cells from blood, collected after autologous CMV-specific T cell therapy. CDR3 coding DNA: TGTGCCACCAATACCAGCGGAAAACCGGGCTGGTGGCACAATGAGCAGTTCTTC. Translation gives CATNTSGKPGWWHNEQFF.